A selection of T cell receptor beta chains follows, all from one sample in a study of T cells after yellow fever vaccination. MiXCR was run by TCRdb on the 5' RACE reads, yielding one entry per CDR3 protein. Of 45,000 to 60,000 distinct CDR3 sequences listed, 5% to 8.5% are singletons. The specimen comprised CD8+ T cells not binding an NS4B(214-222) dextramer, sorted from PBMCs, sampled 45 days after the first yellow fever vaccination. These receptors were obtained from a man aged 18 to 35 who received the YFV17D yellow fever vaccine. CDR3s include the opening cysteine and the closing phenylalanine or tryptophan. D genes are given only for firm matches. For some rows the clone size is stated as once, few or many, or as a class when expanded; others skip it.

j_gene: TRBJ1-2; v_gene: TRBV3-1; d_gene: .; abundance: .; CDR3nt: TGTGCCAGCAGCCATGACCGGACGAATCGGTATGGCTACACCTTC; CDR3aa: CASSHDRTNRYGYTF
j_gene: TRBJ2-7; v_gene: TRBV4-2; d_gene: TRBD2; abundance: .; CDR3nt: TGTGCCAGCAGCCAAGATAGGTCTAGCGGGGGCCTGTCCTACGAGCAGTACTTC; CDR3aa: CASSQDRSSGGLSYEQYF
j_gene: TRBJ1-2; v_gene: TRBV20-1; d_gene: .; abundance: many; CDR3nt: TGCAGTGCGCCGTACTATGGCTACACCTTC; CDR3aa: CSAPYYGYTF
j_gene: TRBJ2-1; v_gene: TRBV10-3; d_gene: TRBD2; abundance: many; CDR3nt: TGTGCCATCGCGGGCTCAGACCAGCGGGGAAACGATGAGCAGTTCTTC; CDR3aa: CAIAGSDQRGNDEQFF
j_gene: TRBJ2-4; v_gene: TRBV5-1; d_gene: .; abundance: .; CDR3nt: TGCGCCAGCAGCTTGGAACGGGGACTAGCCAAAAACATTCAGTACTTC; CDR3aa: CASSLERGLAKNIQYF
j_gene: TRBJ1-2; v_gene: TRBV10-3; d_gene: .; abundance: many; CDR3nt: TGTGCCAGCCAGGGTATGCCTTATGGCTACACCTTC; CDR3aa: CASQGMPYGYTF
j_gene: TRBJ2-1; v_gene: TRBV7-9; d_gene: .; abundance: .; CDR3nt: TGTGCCAGCAGCCTCGATTTCAATGAGCAGTTCTTC; CDR3aa: CASSLDFNEQFF
j_gene: TRBJ1-2; v_gene: TRBV12-3/TRBV12-4; d_gene: .; abundance: few; CDR3nt: TGTGCCAGCAGTTGGGGGGGGCCCTATGGCTACACCTTC; CDR3aa: CASSWGGPYGYTF
j_gene: TRBJ1-2; v_gene: TRBV19; d_gene: .; abundance: few; CDR3nt: TGTGCCAGTAGTATAGATCTTTGGCCCGCCCGGGCCTTC; CDR3aa: CASSIDLWPARAF
j_gene: TRBJ2-3; v_gene: TRBV28; d_gene: .; abundance: few; CDR3nt: TGTGCCAGCAGTTTAACAGGGGATACGCAGTATTTT; CDR3aa: CASSLTGDTQYF
j_gene: TRBJ1-1; v_gene: TRBV2; d_gene: .; abundance: many; CDR3nt: TGTGCCAGCAGTGAAGGGCAGGGGCCCTTGGACACTGAAGCTTTCTTT; CDR3aa: CASSEGQGPLDTEAFF
j_gene: TRBJ2-6; v_gene: TRBV29-1; d_gene: TRBD1; abundance: .; CDR3nt: TGCAGCGTTGGCCCGCCAGGGGGCTCTGGGGCCAACGTCCTGACTTTC; CDR3aa: CSVGPPGGSGANVLTF
j_gene: TRBJ2-1; v_gene: TRBV7-9; d_gene: .; abundance: many; CDR3nt: TGTGCCAGCAGCTCTCCAACGGGGGGCCACAATGAGCAGTTCTTC; CDR3aa: CASSSPTGGHNEQFF
j_gene: TRBJ2-7; v_gene: TRBV11-2; d_gene: .; abundance: .; CDR3nt: TGTGCCAGCGGACCTACGGAGGGGATCTCCTACGAGCAGTACTTC; CDR3aa: CASGPTEGISYEQYF
j_gene: TRBJ2-2; v_gene: TRBV5-1; d_gene: .; abundance: .; CDR3nt: TGCGCCAGCAGCCCCGAAGGACACGGTCGGATGGACACCGGGGAGCTGTTTTTT; CDR3aa: CASSPEGHGRMDTGELFF
j_gene: TRBJ2-1; v_gene: TRBV4-2; d_gene: TRBD2; abundance: .; CDR3nt: TGTGCCAGCAGCCAAGTTAGCGGGGGGGCGAATGAGCAGTTCTTC; CDR3aa: CASSQVSGGANEQFF
j_gene: TRBJ2-3; v_gene: TRBV12-3/TRBV12-4; d_gene: .; abundance: many; CDR3nt: TGTGCCAGCAGTCCTCCCGCGTGGCAGGGGACCTCTAGCACAGATACGCAGTATTTT; CDR3aa: CASSPPAWQGTSSTDTQYF
j_gene: TRBJ2-1; v_gene: TRBV7-8; d_gene: .; abundance: many; CDR3nt: TGTGCCAGCAGCCCTCGGGGCAGTTCCTACAATGAGCAGTTCTTC; CDR3aa: CASSPRGSSYNEQFF
j_gene: TRBJ2-1; v_gene: TRBV4-3; d_gene: .; abundance: .; CDR3nt: TGCGCCAGCAGCCGAAACAGGGAGGATGAGCAGTTCTTC; CDR3aa: CASSRNREDEQFF
j_gene: TRBJ2-5; v_gene: TRBV6-2/TRBV6-3; d_gene: .; abundance: many; CDR3nt: TGTGCCAGCAGTGGATACTGGGGGGCCAAAGAGACCCAGTACTTC; CDR3aa: CASSGYWGAKETQYF
j_gene: TRBJ2-1; v_gene: TRBV6-1; d_gene: TRBD1; abundance: few; CDR3nt: TGTGCCAGCAGCATCGGGACAGGGGGCCGGTACAATGAGCAGTTCTTC; CDR3aa: CASSIGTGGRYNEQFF
j_gene: TRBJ2-7; v_gene: TRBV6-1; d_gene: .; abundance: many; CDR3nt: TGTGCCAGCAGTGAAGAACCAGGGGCCTCCTACGAGCAGTACTTC; CDR3aa: CASSEEPGASYEQYF
j_gene: TRBJ1-1; v_gene: TRBV20-1; d_gene: .; abundance: many; CDR3nt: TGCAGTGCTAGATGGAACACTGAAGCTTTCTTT; CDR3aa: CSARWNTEAFF
j_gene: TRBJ2-1; v_gene: TRBV5-6; d_gene: TRBD2; abundance: .; CDR3nt: TGTGCCAGCAGCTTGTCGGGACTAAATGAGCAGTTCTTC; CDR3aa: CASSLSGLNEQFF
j_gene: TRBJ2-1; v_gene: TRBV2; d_gene: TRBD2; abundance: .; CDR3nt: TGTGCCAGCAGTGAAGGTCTCCGGGGGGGCTCCTACAATGAGCAGTTCTTC; CDR3aa: CASSEGLRGGSYNEQFF
j_gene: TRBJ1-4; v_gene: TRBV15; d_gene: .; abundance: few; CDR3nt: TGTGCCACCAGCACAGCTGATGAAAAACTGTTTTTT; CDR3aa: CATSTADEKLFF
j_gene: TRBJ2-7; v_gene: TRBV7-9; d_gene: .; abundance: once; CDR3nt: TGTGCCATCAGCTTAGCGCCGGGGGACTCCTACGAGCAGTACTTC; CDR3aa: CAISLAPGDSYEQYF
j_gene: TRBJ2-6; v_gene: TRBV5-6; d_gene: .; abundance: few; CDR3nt: TGTGCCAGCAGCTTCTCTGGGGCCAACGTCCTGACTTTC; CDR3aa: CASSFSGANVLTF
j_gene: TRBJ2-2; v_gene: TRBV6-5; d_gene: TRBD1; abundance: many; CDR3nt: TGTGCCAGCAGTCTGACAGGGGGCCCCGGGGAGCTGTTTTTT; CDR3aa: CASSLTGGPGELFF
j_gene: TRBJ1-6; v_gene: TRBV25-1; d_gene: .; abundance: .; CDR3nt: TGTGCCAGCAGTGGGTCGCTCTCACCCCTCCACTTT; CDR3aa: CASSGSLSPLHF
j_gene: TRBJ2-5; v_gene: TRBV3-1; d_gene: .; abundance: .; CDR3nt: TGTGCCAGCAGCCCTGACGGTGCCAGCCTCCAAGAGACCCAGTACTTC; CDR3aa: CASSPDGASLQETQYF
j_gene: TRBJ2-5; v_gene: TRBV5-8; d_gene: .; abundance: many; CDR3nt: TGTGCCAGCAGCCGACACCTGGGGGAGACCCAGTACTTC; CDR3aa: CASSRHLGETQYF
j_gene: TRBJ1-1; v_gene: TRBV7-6; d_gene: .; abundance: few; CDR3nt: TGTGCCAGCAGTCGCGCTATCGGTGGGACTGAAGCTTTCTTT; CDR3aa: CASSRAIGGTEAFF
j_gene: TRBJ2-1; v_gene: TRBV19; d_gene: .; abundance: many; CDR3nt: TGTGCCAGTAGTATCGGGTACAATGAGCAGTTCTTC; CDR3aa: CASSIGYNEQFF
j_gene: TRBJ2-1; v_gene: TRBV7-6; d_gene: .; abundance: many; CDR3nt: TGTGCCAGCAGCTTAGCCCAGGGAAGTGAGCAGTTCTTC; CDR3aa: CASSLAQGSEQFF
j_gene: TRBJ2-3; v_gene: TRBV4-2; d_gene: TRBD1; abundance: few; CDR3nt: TGTGCCAGCAGCCCCCGACAGGGGAGCACAGATACGCAGTATTTT; CDR3aa: CASSPRQGSTDTQYF
j_gene: TRBJ2-7; v_gene: TRBV6-6; d_gene: .; abundance: many; CDR3nt: TGTGCCAGCAGTTACGCGGGGATTTACGAGCAGTACTTC; CDR3aa: CASSYAGIYEQYF
j_gene: TRBJ2-3; v_gene: TRBV6-2/TRBV6-3; d_gene: TRBD2; abundance: .; CDR3nt: TGTGCCATCTCCGGGGGGTACACAGATACGCAGTATTTT; CDR3aa: CAISGGYTDTQYF
j_gene: TRBJ2-5; v_gene: TRBV6-4; d_gene: TRBD1; abundance: many; CDR3nt: TGTGCCAGCAGTGCCGGGACAGGCGAATTGGAGACCCAGTACTTC; CDR3aa: CASSAGTGELETQYF
j_gene: TRBJ2-2; v_gene: TRBV4-1; d_gene: .; abundance: .; CDR3nt: TGCGCCAGCAGCCATCCTAGGTTGGCCGGGGAGCTGTTTTTT; CDR3aa: CASSHPRLAGELFF
j_gene: TRBJ1-1; v_gene: TRBV5-1; d_gene: TRBD1; abundance: .; CDR3nt: TGCGCCAGCAGCCCCAGGGGGCTGAAGACTGAAGCTTTCTTT; CDR3aa: CASSPRGLKTEAFF
j_gene: TRBJ2-5; v_gene: TRBV6-1; d_gene: .; abundance: .; CDR3nt: TGTGCCACCAGCGGCGAAAGGGCGCAAGTCGCAGAGACCCAGTACTTC; CDR3aa: CATSGERAQVAETQYF
j_gene: TRBJ2-1; v_gene: TRBV12-3/TRBV12-4; d_gene: TRBD1; abundance: .; CDR3nt: TGTGCCAGCAGTGGGACAGTTAATGAGCAGTTCTTC; CDR3aa: CASSGTVNEQFF
j_gene: TRBJ2-2; v_gene: TRBV11-2; d_gene: TRBD2; abundance: .; CDR3nt: TGTGCCAGCACCGGACTAGCGGGGGCGAACACCGGGGAGCTGTTTTTT; CDR3aa: CASTGLAGANTGELFF
j_gene: TRBJ1-2; v_gene: TRBV6-6; d_gene: .; abundance: few; CDR3nt: TGTGCCAGCAGGATGACGGACAGCTATGGCTACACCTTC; CDR3aa: CASRMTDSYGYTF
j_gene: TRBJ1-2; v_gene: TRBV7-9; d_gene: .; abundance: few; CDR3nt: TGTGCCAGCAGCTTTCCTCTCCGGGACGTAACTCGGAGAGGCTACACCTTC; CDR3aa: CASSFPLRDVTRRGYTF
j_gene: TRBJ1-1; v_gene: TRBV7-3; d_gene: .; abundance: few; CDR3nt: TGTGCCAGCAGCGAGATGGGGGCCGGCACTGAAGCTTTCTTT; CDR3aa: CASSEMGAGTEAFF
j_gene: TRBJ2-1; v_gene: TRBV3-1; d_gene: TRBD2; abundance: many; CDR3nt: TGTGCCAGCAGCCCGAGACTAGCCGAATCTGAGCAGTTCTTC; CDR3aa: CASSPRLAESEQFF
j_gene: TRBJ2-1; v_gene: TRBV9; d_gene: .; abundance: .; CDR3nt: TGTGCCAGCAGCCCCACTGATCTCCCAGGGAGCTCCTACAATGAGCAGTTCTTC; CDR3aa: CASSPTDLPGSSYNEQFF
j_gene: TRBJ1-2; v_gene: TRBV20-1; d_gene: .; abundance: .; CDR3nt: TGCAGTGCTACGCAGGGTGTTGACTATGGCTACACCTTC; CDR3aa: CSATQGVDYGYTF
j_gene: TRBJ2-7; v_gene: TRBV6-5; d_gene: TRBD1; abundance: .; CDR3nt: TGTGCCAGCAGTTACGGGACAGGGCTCTACGAGCAGTACTTC; CDR3aa: CASSYGTGLYEQYF
j_gene: TRBJ2-5; v_gene: TRBV7-9; d_gene: .; abundance: .; CDR3nt: TGTGCCAGCAGTCCAAGTACAGGGCCACGGGAGACCCAGTACTTC; CDR3aa: CASSPSTGPRETQYF
j_gene: TRBJ1-1; v_gene: TRBV12-3/TRBV12-4; d_gene: .; abundance: few; CDR3nt: TGTGCCAGCAGTTTGTCCGTAGGTGAAGCTTTCTTT; CDR3aa: CASSLSVGEAFF